This T cell receptor (beta chain) was documented in a study of blood T cell repertoires in COVID-19. Study-level information: From the United States, Italy and Spain came samples of acute and convalescent COVID-19.

Seattle participants joined during active infection and were tracked over time. In the original processing: Cell counts per sample came from amplifying reference gene primers. This table comes from immunoSEQ multiplex PCR, and its TCRdb copy is limited to in-frame clones, with some not included. V, J and clone size reflect that table, while D and trimming were determined from the DNA. The table records over 70,000 clones, roughly 84% of them present only once. The source material was peripheral blood. This receptor was identified in a man aged 25-40 years with COVID-19, enrolled during active disease.

CDR3 DNA sequence: TGTGCCAGCAGTTCTACTTTGAACTATGGCTACACCTTC. This sequence encodes CASSSTLNYGYTF. The chain couples TRBV5-8 to TRBJ1-2; no firm D call. V was pared by 5 bases and J by 2 bases, with 10 bases between. Germline V gene sequence: CDR1 SGHTS, CDR2 YDEGEE. CDR3 length equals 13 residues.